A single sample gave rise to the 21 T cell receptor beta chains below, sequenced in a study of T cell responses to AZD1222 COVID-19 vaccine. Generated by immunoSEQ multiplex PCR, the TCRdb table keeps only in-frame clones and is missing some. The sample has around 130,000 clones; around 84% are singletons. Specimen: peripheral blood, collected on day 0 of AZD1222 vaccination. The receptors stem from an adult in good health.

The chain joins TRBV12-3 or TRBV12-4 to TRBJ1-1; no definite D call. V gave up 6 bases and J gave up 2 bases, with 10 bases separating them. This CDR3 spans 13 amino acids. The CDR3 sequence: CASRIGENTEAFF. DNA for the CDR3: TGTGCCAGCAGAATCGGGGAAAACACTGAAGCTTTCTTT.

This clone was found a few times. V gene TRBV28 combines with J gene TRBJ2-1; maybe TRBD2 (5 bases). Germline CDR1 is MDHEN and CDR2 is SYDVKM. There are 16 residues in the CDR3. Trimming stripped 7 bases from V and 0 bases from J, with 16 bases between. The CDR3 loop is CASNFPGYDSYNEQFF. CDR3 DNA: TGTGCCAGCAACTTCCCGGGGTACGACTCCTACAATGAGCAGTTCTTC.

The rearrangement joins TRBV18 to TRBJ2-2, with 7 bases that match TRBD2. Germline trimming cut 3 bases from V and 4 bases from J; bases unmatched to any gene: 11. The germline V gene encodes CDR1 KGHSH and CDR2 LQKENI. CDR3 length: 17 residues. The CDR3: CASSPNRLAESTGELFF. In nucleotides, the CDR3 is TGTGCCAGCTCACCTAATAGGCTAGCGGAGTCCACCGGGGAGCTGTTTTTT.

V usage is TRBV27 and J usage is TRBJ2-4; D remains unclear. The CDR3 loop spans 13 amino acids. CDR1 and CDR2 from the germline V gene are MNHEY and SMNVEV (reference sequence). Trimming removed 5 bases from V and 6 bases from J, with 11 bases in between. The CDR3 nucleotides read TGTGCCAGCAGTCAAGGGCCGGGAAACATTCAGTACTTC. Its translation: CASSQGPGNIQYF.

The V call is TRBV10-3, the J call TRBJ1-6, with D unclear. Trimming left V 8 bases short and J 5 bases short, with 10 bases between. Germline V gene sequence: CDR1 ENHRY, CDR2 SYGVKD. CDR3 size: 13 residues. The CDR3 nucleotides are TGTGCCATCTCGGCAGAAGATAATTCACCCCTCCACTTT. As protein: CAISAEDNSPLHF.

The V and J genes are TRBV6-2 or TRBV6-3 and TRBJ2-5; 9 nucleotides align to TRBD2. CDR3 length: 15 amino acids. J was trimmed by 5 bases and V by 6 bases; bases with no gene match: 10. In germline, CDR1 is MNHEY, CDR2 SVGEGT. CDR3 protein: CASSQGSGGFETQYF. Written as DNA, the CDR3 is TGTGCCAGCAGCCAAGGTAGCGGGGGTTTCGAGACCCAGTACTTC.

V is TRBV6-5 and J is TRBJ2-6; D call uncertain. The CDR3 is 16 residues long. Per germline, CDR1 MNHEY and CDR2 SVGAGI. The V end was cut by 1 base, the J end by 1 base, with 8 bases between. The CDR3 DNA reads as TGTGCCAGCAGTTACTGGGCTGAGTCTGGGGCCAACGTCCTGACTTTC. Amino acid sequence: CASSYWAESGANVLTF.

CDR3 region: CASSLWTSNQPQHF. DNA of the CDR3: TGTGCCAGCAGCTTGTGGACAAGCAATCAGCCCCAGCATTTT. The J gene is TRBJ1-5, the V gene TRBV5-5; possibly TRBD1 for D (5 bases). The germline CDR1 and CDR2 sequences are SGHKS and YYEKEE (reference sequence). This CDR3 has 14 amino acids. V was clipped by 1 base and J by 1 base, with 6 bases between them.

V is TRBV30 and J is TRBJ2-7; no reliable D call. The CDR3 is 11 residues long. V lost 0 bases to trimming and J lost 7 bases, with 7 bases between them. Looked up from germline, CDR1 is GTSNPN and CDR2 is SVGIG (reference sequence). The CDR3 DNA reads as TGTGCCTGGAGTGTACAGTTGGAGCAGTACTTC. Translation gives CAWSVQLEQYF.

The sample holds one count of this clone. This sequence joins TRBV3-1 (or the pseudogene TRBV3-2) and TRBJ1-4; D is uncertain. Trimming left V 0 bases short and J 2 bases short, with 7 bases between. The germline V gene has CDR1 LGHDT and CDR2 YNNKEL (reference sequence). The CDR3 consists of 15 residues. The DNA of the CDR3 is TGTGCCAGCAGCCAAGACCCCTGGACTAATGAAAAACTGTTTTTT. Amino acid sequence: CASSQDPWTNEKLFF.

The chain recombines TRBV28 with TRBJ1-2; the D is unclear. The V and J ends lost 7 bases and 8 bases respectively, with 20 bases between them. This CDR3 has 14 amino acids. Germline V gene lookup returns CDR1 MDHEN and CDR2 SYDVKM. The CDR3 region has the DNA TGTGCCAGCACCCAACAGAATGGGGTAGACGGCTACACCTTC. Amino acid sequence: CASTQQNGVDGYTF.

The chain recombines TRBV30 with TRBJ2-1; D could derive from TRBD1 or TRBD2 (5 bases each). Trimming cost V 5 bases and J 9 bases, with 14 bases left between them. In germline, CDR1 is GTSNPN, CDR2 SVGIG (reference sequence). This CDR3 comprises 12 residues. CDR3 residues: CAWGPWGFEQFF. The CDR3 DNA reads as TGTGCCTGGGGCCCCTGGGGGTTTGAGCAGTTCTTC.

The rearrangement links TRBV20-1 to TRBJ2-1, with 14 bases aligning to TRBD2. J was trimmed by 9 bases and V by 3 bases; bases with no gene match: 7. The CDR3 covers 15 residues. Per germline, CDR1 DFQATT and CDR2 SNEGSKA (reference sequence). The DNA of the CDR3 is TGCAGTGCTAGTAGACTAGCGGGAGGGCCTAGTGAGCAGTTCTTC. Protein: CSASRLAGGPSEQFF.

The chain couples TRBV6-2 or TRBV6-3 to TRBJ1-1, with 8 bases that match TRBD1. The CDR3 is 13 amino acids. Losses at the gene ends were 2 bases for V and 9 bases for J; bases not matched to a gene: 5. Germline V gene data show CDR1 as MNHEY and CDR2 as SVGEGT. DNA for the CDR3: TGTGCCAGCAGTTACCTGGGACAGGTGAAAGCTTTCTTT. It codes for CASSYLGQVKAFF.

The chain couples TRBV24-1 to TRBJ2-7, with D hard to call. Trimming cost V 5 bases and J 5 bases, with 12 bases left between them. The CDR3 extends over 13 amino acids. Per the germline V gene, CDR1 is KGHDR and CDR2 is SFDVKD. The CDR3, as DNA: TGTGCCACCAGTGTTTCCAATACCCACGAGCAGTACTTC. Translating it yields CATSVSNTHEQYF.

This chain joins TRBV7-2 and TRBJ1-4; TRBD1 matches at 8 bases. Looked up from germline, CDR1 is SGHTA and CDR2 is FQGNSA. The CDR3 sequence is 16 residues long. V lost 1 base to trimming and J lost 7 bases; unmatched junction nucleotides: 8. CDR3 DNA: TGTGCCAGCAGCTTAGGGCAGGGGGCGCAGTCTGAAAAACTGTTTTTT. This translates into CASSLGQGAQSEKLFF.

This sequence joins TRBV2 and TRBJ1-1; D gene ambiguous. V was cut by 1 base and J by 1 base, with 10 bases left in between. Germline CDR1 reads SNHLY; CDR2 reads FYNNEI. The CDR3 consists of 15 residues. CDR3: CASSEERAENTEAFF. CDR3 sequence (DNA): TGTGCCAGCAGTGAAGAACGGGCAGAGAACACTGAAGCTTTCTTT.

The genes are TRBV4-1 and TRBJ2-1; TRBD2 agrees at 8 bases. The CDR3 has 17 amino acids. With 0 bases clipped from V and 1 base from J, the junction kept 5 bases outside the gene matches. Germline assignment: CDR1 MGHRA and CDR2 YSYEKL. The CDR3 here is CASSQESGSSSYNEQFF. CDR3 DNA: TGCGCCAGCAGCCAAGAGAGCGGGAGTTCGTCCTACAATGAGCAGTTCTTC.

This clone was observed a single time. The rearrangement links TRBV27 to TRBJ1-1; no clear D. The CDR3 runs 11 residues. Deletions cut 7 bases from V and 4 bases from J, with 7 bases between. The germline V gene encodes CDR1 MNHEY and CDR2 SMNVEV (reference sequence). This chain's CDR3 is CASISSTEAFF. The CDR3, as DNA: TGTGCCAGCATCTCGAGCACTGAAGCTTTCTTT.

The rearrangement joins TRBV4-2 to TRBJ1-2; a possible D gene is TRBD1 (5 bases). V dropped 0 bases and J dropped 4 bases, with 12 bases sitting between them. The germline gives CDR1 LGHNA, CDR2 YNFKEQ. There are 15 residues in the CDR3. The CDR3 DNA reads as TGTGCCAGCAGCCAAGATCCAGGGCCGGGCTATGGCTACACCTTC. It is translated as CASSQDPGPGYGYTF.

CDR3 region: CSVVGASAQETQYF. The CDR3 coding sequence is TGCAGCGTTGTGGGGGCTAGCGCCCAAGAGACCCAGTACTTC. The chain couples TRBV29-1 to TRBJ2-5; D could derive from TRBD1 or TRBD2 (6 bases each). Between the trimmed V and J ends, which lost 4 bases and 1 base, there was a span of 13 bases. CDR3 length: 14 amino acids. The V gene's germline CDR1 is SQVTM and CDR2 ANQGSEA.